This T cell receptor (beta chain) was captured in a study of shared T cell receptors in the human thymus. The V gene's germline CDR1 is SGHNT and CDR2 YYREEE (reference sequence). With V trimmed by 4 bases and J by 4 bases, 9 bases remained unmatched. This CDR3 contains 16 residues. Clones were sequenced by immunoSEQ multiplex PCR, and TCRdb holds only the in-frame ones, with some missing. This table has hundreds of thousands of clones, around 87% appearing once. A further study also used this sample, focusing on human thymus T cells. That paper notes: Among the donors, all were healthy Finnish infants having corrective surgery for congenital heart defects. Corrective heart surgery yielded resections, and these provided the thymus tissue. Repertoires from thymus and blood appeared to show biased V and J gene usage. The related literature has documented a marked overlap of thymic repertoires among unrelated individuals.

The V and J genes are TRBV5-4 and TRBJ2-2; TRBD1 agrees at 8 bases. The sequence was collected from a boy younger than two with a congenital heart defect. The sequenced material came from thymocytes. The CDR3 coding sequence is TGTGCCAGCAGCACCAAAGCAGGGGGCGGCACCGGGGAGCTGTTTTTT. This sequence encodes CASSTKAGGGTGELFF.